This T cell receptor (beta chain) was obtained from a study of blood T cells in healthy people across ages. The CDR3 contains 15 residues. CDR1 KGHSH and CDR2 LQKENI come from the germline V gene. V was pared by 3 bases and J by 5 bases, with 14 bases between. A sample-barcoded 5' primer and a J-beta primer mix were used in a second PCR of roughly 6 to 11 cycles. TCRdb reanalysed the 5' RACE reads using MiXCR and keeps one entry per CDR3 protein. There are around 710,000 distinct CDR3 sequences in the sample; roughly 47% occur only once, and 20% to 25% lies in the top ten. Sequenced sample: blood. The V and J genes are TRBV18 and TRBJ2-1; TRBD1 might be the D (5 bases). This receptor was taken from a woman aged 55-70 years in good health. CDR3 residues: CASSPRTSGHNEQFF. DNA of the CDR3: TGTGCCAGCTCACCCCGGACATCGGGCCACAATGAGCAGTTCTTC.